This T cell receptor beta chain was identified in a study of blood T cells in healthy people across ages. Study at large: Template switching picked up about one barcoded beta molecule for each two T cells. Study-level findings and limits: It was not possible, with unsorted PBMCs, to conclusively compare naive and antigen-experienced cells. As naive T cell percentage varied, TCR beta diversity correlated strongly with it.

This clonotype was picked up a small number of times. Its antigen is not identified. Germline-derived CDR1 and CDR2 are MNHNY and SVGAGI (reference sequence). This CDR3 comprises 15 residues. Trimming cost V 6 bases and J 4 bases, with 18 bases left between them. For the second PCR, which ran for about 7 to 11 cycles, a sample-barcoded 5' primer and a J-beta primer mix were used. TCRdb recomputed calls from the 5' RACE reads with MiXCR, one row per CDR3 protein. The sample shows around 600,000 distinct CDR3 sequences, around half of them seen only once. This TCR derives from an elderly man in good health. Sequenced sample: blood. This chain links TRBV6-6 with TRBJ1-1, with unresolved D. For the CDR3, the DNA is TGTGCCAGCAGATACCGGGGAGGGAAGGGCACTGAAGCTTTCTTT. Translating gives CASRYRGGKGTEAFF.